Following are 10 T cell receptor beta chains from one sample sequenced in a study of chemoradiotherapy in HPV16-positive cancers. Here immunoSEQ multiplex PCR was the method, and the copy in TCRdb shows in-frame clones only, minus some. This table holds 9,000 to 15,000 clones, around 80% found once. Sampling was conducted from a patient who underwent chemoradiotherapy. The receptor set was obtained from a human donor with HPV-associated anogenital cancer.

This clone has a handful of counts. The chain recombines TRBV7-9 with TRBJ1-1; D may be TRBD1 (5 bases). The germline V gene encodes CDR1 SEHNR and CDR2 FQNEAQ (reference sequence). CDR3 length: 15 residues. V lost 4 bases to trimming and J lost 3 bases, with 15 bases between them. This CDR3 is CASSSDSDGYTEAFF. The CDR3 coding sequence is TGTGCCAGCAGCTCTGACAGTGACGGTTACACTGAAGCTTTCTTT.

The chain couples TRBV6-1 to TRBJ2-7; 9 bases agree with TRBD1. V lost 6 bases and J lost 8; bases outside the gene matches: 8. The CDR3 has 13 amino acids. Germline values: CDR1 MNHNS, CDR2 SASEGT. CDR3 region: CASSPAGQGQQYF. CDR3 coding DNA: TGTGCCAGCAGCCCGGCGGGACAGGGACAGCAGTACTTC.

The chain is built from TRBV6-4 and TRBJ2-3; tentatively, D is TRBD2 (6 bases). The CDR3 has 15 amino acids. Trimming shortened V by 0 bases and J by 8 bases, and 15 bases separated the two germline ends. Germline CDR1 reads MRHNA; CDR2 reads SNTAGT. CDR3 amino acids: CASSDSTGGVGTQYF. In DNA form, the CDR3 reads TGTGCCAGCAGTGACTCAACCGGGGGAGTTGGTACGCAGTATTTT.

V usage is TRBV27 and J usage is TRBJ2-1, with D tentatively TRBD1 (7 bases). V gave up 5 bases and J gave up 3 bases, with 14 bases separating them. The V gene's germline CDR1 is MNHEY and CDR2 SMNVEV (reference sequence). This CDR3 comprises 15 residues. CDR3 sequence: CASSADQGGYNEQFF. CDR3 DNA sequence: TGTGCCAGCAGTGCAGACCAGGGGGGCTACAATGAGCAGTTCTTC.

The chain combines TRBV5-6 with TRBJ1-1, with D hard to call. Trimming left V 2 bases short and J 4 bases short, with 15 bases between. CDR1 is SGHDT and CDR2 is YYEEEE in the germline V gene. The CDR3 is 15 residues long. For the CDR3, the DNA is TGTGCCAGCAGCTTCTATGAGGGCTTCGGCACTGAAGCTTTCTTT. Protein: CASSFYEGFGTEAFF.

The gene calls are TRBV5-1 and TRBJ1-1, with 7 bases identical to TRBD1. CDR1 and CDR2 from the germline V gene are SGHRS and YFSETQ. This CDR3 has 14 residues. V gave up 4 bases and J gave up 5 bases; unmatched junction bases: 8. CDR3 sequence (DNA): TGCGCCAGCAGCGAGACAGGGCGGGAGACTGAAGCTTTCTTT. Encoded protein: CASSETGRETEAFF.

CDR3 amino acids: CASSQDPRQGYTF. CDR3 in DNA: TGTGCCAGCAGTCAGGACCCGCGTCAGGGCTACACCTTC. The chain carries TRBV2 and TRBJ1-2, with unresolved D. CDR1 SNHLY and CDR2 FYNNEI come from the germline V gene. This CDR3 is built from 13 residues. Trimming removed 5 bases at V and 8 bases at J, with 15 bases between.

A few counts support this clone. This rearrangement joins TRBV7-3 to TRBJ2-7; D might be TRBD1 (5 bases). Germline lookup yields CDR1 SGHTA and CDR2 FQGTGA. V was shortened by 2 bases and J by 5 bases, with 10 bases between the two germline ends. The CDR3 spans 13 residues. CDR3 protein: CASSLYPGHEQYF. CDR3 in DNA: TGTGCCAGCAGCTTATATCCAGGGCACGAGCAGTACTTC. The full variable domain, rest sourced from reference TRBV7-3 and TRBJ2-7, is GAGVSQTPSNKVTEKGKYVELRCDPISGHTALYWYRQSLGQGPEFLIYFQGTGAADDSGLPNDRFFAVRPEGSVSTLKIQRTERGDSAVYLCASSLYPGHEQYFGPGTRLTVT.

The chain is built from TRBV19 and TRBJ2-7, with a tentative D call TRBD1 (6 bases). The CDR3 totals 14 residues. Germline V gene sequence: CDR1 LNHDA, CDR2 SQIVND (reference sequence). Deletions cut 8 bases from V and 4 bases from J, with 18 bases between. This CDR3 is CASGSRDKLYEQYF. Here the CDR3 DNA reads TGTGCCAGTGGCTCCCGGGACAAGTTATACGAGCAGTACTTC.

The CDR3 reads CASRGASGPSYEQYF. The CDR3 nucleotides read TGTGCCAGCAGAGGGGCTAGCGGGCCTTCCTACGAGCAGTACTTC. The rearrangement joins TRBV6-6 to TRBJ2-7; 8 nucleotides line up with TRBD2. This CDR3 region has 15 residues. J gave up 1 base and V 6 bases, and 8 bases lay outside the gene matches. Germline assignment: CDR1 MNHNY and CDR2 SVGAGI (reference sequence).